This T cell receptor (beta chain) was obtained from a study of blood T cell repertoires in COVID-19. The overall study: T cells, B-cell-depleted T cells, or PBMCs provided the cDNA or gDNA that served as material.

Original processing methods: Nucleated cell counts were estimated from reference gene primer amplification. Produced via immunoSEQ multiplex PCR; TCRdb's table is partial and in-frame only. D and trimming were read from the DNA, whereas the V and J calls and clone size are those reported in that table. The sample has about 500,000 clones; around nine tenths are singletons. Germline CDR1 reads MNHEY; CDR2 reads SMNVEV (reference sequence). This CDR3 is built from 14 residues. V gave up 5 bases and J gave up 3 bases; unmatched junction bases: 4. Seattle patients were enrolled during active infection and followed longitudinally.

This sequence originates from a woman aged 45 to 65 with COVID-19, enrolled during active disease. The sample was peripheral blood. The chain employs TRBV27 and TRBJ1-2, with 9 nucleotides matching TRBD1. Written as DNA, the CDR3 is TGTGCCAGCAGTAGGGACAGGGATGACTATGGCTACACCTTC. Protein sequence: CASSRDRDDYGYTF.